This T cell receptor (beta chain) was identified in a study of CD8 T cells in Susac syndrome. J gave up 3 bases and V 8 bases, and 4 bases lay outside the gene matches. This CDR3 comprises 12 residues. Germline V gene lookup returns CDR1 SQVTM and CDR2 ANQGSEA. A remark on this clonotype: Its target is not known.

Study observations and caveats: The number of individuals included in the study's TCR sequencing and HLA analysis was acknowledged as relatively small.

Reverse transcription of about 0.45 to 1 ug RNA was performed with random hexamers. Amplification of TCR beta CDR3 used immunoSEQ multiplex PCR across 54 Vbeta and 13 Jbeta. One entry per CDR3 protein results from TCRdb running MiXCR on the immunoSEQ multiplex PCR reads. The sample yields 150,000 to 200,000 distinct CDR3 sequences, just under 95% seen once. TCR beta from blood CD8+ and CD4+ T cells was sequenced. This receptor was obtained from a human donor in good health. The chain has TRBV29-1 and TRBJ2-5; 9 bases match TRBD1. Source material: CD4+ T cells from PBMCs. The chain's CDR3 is CSSGQGKETQYF. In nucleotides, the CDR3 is TGCAGCTCCGGACAGGGGAAAGAGACCCAGTACTTC.